This TCR beta chain was documented in a study of control samples from healthy donors and cancer patients. TCRdb's table, derived via immunoSEQ multiplex PCR, lists solely in-frame clones and lacks some. The table records fewer than 95,000 clones, about 85% of them present only once. Sequencing used blood. This TCR was sampled from a woman in her forties or fifties in good health.

The DNA of the CDR3 is TGTGCCAGCAGCTTAGGTAATGAAGACGGCTACACCTTC. Protein: CASSLGNEDGYTF. This chain joins TRBV7-8 and TRBJ1-2; no definite D call. The CDR3 is 13 residues long. CDR1 and CDR2 from the germline V gene are SGHVS and FQNEAQ. V was shortened by 1 base and J by 8 bases, with 11 bases between the two germline ends.